The clone carrying this T cell receptor gamma chain was observed many times. TCRdb re-called the multiplex PCR reads through CATT. This repertoire shows about 30,000 gamma-chain clones, over 1.3% found once; its top ten account for 15% to 20%. The sample belongs to a study of γδ T cells in repeated Plasmodium falciparum infection. The receptor's source is a pool of human donors (malaria-infected and uninfected, not separated). Material: gamma-delta T cells from blood.

CDR3 region: CALWERSDWIKTF. CDR3 coding DNA: TGTGCCTTGTGGGAGCGAAGTGATTGGATCAAGACGTTT. The chain combines TRGV9 with TRGJP2. The CDR3 consists of 13 residues. V gave up 3 bases and J gave up 5 bases; unmatched junction bases: 3. Germline CDR1 GITISATS, CDR2 ISYDGTV (reference sequence).